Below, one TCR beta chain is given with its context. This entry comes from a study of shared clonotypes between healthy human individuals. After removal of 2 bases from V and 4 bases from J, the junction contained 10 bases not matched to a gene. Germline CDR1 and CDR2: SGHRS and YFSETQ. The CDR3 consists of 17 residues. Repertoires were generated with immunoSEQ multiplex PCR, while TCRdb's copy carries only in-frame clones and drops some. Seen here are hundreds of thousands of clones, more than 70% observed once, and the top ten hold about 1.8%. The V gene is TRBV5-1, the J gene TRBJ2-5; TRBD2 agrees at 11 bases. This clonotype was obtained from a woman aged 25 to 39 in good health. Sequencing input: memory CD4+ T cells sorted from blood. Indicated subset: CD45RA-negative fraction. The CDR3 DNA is TGCGCCAGCAGCTTACAGGGGACTAGCGGTATTTCAGAGACCCAGTACTTC. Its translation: CASSLQGTSGISETQYF.